This note documents a single T cell receptor (beta chain) sequence. CD8+ and CD4+ T cells circulating in blood were sequenced for TCR beta. The multiple sclerosis control group comprised treatment-naive patients with stable or active relapsing-remitting disease. Purification of the CD8+ and CD4+ T cells relied on negative isolation, and TEMRA cells underwent FACS enrichment. The data derive from a study of CD8 T cells in Susac syndrome. Trimming took off 4 bases at V and 1 base at J, with 8 bases between the two ends. The germline gives CDR1 LGHDT, CDR2 YNNKEL (reference sequence). The CDR3 has 13 amino acids. cDNA came from around 0.54 to 1 ug RNA primed by random hexamers. MiXCR, run by TCRdb on the immunoSEQ multiplex PCR reads, gives a single entry per CDR3 protein. This sample has about 180,000 distinct CDR3 sequences; under 97% occur once, and the top ten carry approximately 0.09%.

The rearrangement uses TRBV3-1 and TRBJ2-7; TRBD2 might be the D (6 bases). The TCR comes from a human donor with multiple sclerosis. Sequenced: CD4+ T cells from PBMCs. The CDR3 region has the DNA TGTGCCAGCAGCCGGCTAGCGTCCTACGAGCAGTACTTC. Its protein is CASSRLASYEQYF.